Reported below is one T cell receptor beta chain. The sample belongs to a study of shared T cell receptors in the human thymus. Measured with immunoSEQ multiplex PCR; TCRdb has only the in-frame clones, and not every one. The sample holds fewer than 700,000 clones, 85% to 90% seen once. V was trimmed by 4 bases and J by 1 base, leaving 15 bases between them. Germline CDR1 is LGHNA and CDR2 is YSLEER. This CDR3 spans 16 amino acids. This sample also belongs to another study, concerning human thymus T cells. That study reports: Healthy Finnish infants having corrective surgery for congenital heart defects served as donors. Thymus pieces cut out during corrective heart surgery were the tissue that was used. Thymic and blood repertoires seemed to favor certain V and J genes. A high degree of thymic repertoire overlap among unrelated individuals was reported in related research.

The chain links TRBV4-3 to TRBJ2-3; D may be TRBD2 (6 bases). Specimen: thymocytes. The origin of this receptor is a boy under two years old with a congenital heart defect. DNA of the CDR3: TGCGCCAGCAGCCCAGGGCGGTTAGCGGGCACAGATACGCAGTATTTT. Translating gives CASSPGRLAGTDTQYF.